The entry below gives a single TCR beta chain sequence along with its context. No antigen is known for it. These data originate in a study of OX40 agonist ivuxolimab in advanced cancers. As for the study in general: People in dose escalation had one of these cancers: hepatocellular carcinoma, melanoma, renal cell or head and neck cancer. Eligibility admitted prior anti-PD-1, anti-PD-L1 or anti-CTLA-4 therapy; roughly 40% had some. Study conclusions and caveats: Both CD4+ and CD8+ T cell populations in blood had undergone clonal expansion by week 6 at 0.1 to 3.0 mg/kg.

Assay: immunoSEQ multiplex PCR; the TCRdb copy retains only in-frame clones and omits some. This sample has about 45,000 clones, with roughly 94% found just once. Germline trimming cut 5 bases from V and 4 bases from J; bases unmatched to any gene: 12. Germline-derived CDR1 and CDR2 are LNHDA and SQIVND (reference sequence). The CDR3 runs 17 residues. This clonotype originated in an adult with an advanced solid tumor such as melanoma, head and neck, liver or kidney cancer. The rearrangement uses TRBV19 and TRBJ2-3; 10 nucleotides line up with TRBD2. The specimen comprised CD4+ or CD8+ T cells sorted from blood, sampled in a trial of the OX40 agonist ivuxolimab. CDR3 protein: CASSGETSGRLPDTQYF. Here the CDR3 DNA reads TGTGCCAGTAGTGGGGAGACTAGCGGGCGCCTCCCAGATACGCAGTATTTT.